This TCR beta chain was identified in a study of T cells after yellow fever vaccination. Production of TCR cDNA was by 5'RACE template switching, which also added a universal primer site and UMIs. TCRdb itself ran the 5' RACE reads through MiXCR, one entry per CDR3 protein. The table includes hundreds of thousands of distinct CDR3 sequences, 12% detected once. V lost 1 base to trimming and J lost 3 bases, with 17 bases between them. The CDR3 is 17 amino acids. Germline values: CDR1 MGHRA, CDR2 YSYEKL. This clonotype was observed a few times. Its antigen is undetermined. Study-wide results and limits: Reappearance after the booster was observed for most primary-vaccination clones (roughly 96% CD4, almost 90% CD8). FACS-sorted repertoires might harbor abundant contaminating clonotypes from the bulk population.

The TCR originated in a man between 25 and 39 years old who received the YFV17D yellow fever vaccine. The sequencing used PBMCs, collected on the day of the yellow fever booster vaccination. The gene calls are TRBV4-1 and TRBJ2-3, with D perhaps TRBD1 or TRBD2 (6 bases each). The CDR3 spells CASSQGRGAMRTDTQYF. CDR3 DNA sequence: TGCGCCAGCAGCCAAGGAAGGGGGGCAATGAGGACAGATACGCAGTATTTT.